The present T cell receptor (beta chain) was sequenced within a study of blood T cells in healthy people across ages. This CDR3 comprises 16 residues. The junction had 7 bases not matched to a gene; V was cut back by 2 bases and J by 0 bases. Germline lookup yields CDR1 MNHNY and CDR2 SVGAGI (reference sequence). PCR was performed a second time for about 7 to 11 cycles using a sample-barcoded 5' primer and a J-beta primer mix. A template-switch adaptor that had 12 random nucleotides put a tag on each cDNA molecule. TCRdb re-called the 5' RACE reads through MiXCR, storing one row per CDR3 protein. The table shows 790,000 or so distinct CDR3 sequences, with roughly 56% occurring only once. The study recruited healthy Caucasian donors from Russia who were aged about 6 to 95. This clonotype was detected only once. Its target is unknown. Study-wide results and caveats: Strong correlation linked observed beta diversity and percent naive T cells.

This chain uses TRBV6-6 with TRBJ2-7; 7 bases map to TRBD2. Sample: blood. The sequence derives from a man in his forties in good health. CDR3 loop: CASSYGGVISSYEQYF. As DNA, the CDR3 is TGTGCCAGCAGTTACGGGGGGGTAATTAGCTCCTACGAGCAGTACTTC.